One and the same sample provided the 13 T cell receptor beta chains below, sequenced in a study of a mutant IDH1 vaccine in newly diagnosed glioma. Antigens of these TCRs are unknown. Some clones are missing from TCRdb's copy, which holds only in-frame ones; the method was immunoSEQ multiplex PCR. The data show tens of thousands of clones, more than 85% seen once. Stated time point: week 35, safety follow-up. Doses consisted of 300 ug of mutant IDH1 20-mer peptide each, paired with topical imiquimod. This material consisted of PBMCs, taken from a glioma patient whose treatment included an IDH1 peptide vaccine. Source of these receptors: a man aged 25 to 45 with glioma.

The chain employs TRBV30 and TRBJ1-2, with D unclear. Germline values: CDR1 GTSNPN, CDR2 SVGIG (reference sequence). The CDR3 extends over 10 amino acids. V was cut by 5 bases and J by 7 bases, with 8 bases left in between. The CDR3 spells CAWLGAGYTF. The CDR3 DNA follows: TGTGCCTGGTTGGGTGCTGGCTACACCTTC.

This clone was counted between two and nine times. This chain joins TRBV5-4 and TRBJ2-4, with TRBD1 identical over 9 bases. The CDR3 has 15 residues. Germline assignment: CDR1 SGHNT and CDR2 YYREEE (reference sequence). V lost 4 bases to trimming and J lost 7 bases; unmatched junction nucleotides: 9. CDR3 bases: TGTGCCAGCAGCGGGATCGGGACAGGGTCGAACATTCAGTACTTC. This encodes CASSGIGTGSNIQYF. Full variable domain (rest looked up from reference TRBV5-4 and TRBJ2-4): ETGVTQSPTHLIKTRGQQVTLRCSSQSGHNTVSWYQQALGQGPQFIFQYYREEENGRGNFPPRFSGLQFPNYSSELNVNALELDDSALYLCASSGIGTGSNIQYFGAGTRLSVL.

The chain joins TRBV6-1 to TRBJ1-5; D perhaps matches TRBD1 (6 bases). Trimming shortened V by 5 bases and J by 4 bases, and 9 bases separated the two germline ends. Germline loops: CDR1 MNHNS, CDR2 SASEGT. The length of the CDR3 is 13 residues. DNA of the CDR3: TGTGCCAGCAGTCTGGACAGAAATCAGCCCCAGCATTTT. Translating gives CASSLDRNQPQHF.

The gene calls are TRBV30 and TRBJ1-1; D perhaps matches TRBD1 (6 bases). This CDR3 comprises 14 residues. Trimming left V 0 bases short and J 5 bases short, with 13 bases between. Germline V gene sequence: CDR1 GTSNPN, CDR2 SVGIG (reference sequence). The CDR3 spells CAWSVLGARTEAFF. The DNA of the CDR3 is TGTGCCTGGAGTGTACTGGGGGCCAGGACTGAAGCTTTCTTT.

The chain links TRBV6-5 to TRBJ1-1; D is possibly TRBD1 (6 bases). Trimming took off 5 bases at V and 9 bases at J, with 13 bases between the two ends. Germline V lookup: CDR1 MNHEY, CDR2 SVGAGI. The CDR3 extends over 12 amino acids. The CDR3 sequence: CASSKGDLQAFF. CDR3 bases: TGTGCCAGCAGTAAGGGGGATTTGCAAGCTTTCTTT.

V and J are TRBV9 and TRBJ2-2; D may correspond to TRBD1 or TRBD2 (6 bases each). V shed 4 bases and J shed 0 bases, with 10 bases lying between them. CDR1 SGDLS and CDR2 YYNGEE come from the germline V gene. There are 15 residues in the CDR3. The CDR3 DNA reads TGTGCCAGCAGCCCCCGGGGGCCGAACACCGGGGAGCTGTTTTTT. Translation: CASSPRGPNTGELFF.

Notes on this clone: Within the sample, other DNA sequences also encode this same CDR3. The chain is built from TRBV27 and TRBJ1-2; D is possibly TRBD1 (6 bases). This CDR3 has 14 amino acids. V dropped 8 bases and J dropped 5 bases, with 18 bases sitting between them. Germline V gene data show CDR1 as MNHEY and CDR2 as SMNVEV (reference sequence). The CDR3 nucleotides are TGTGCCAGCGCTATCACTTCAGGGGTGTATGGCTACACCTTC. It specifies CASAITSGVYGYTF.

This chain connects TRBV5-6 to TRBJ2-7; maybe TRBD2 (6 bases). Looked up from germline, CDR1 is SGHDT and CDR2 is YYEEEE. Trimming removed 0 bases from V and 5 bases from J, with 15 bases in between. CDR3 size: 15 residues. CDR3 nucleotides: TGTGCCAGCAGCTTGGATGGCGGGGCGGCCCACGAGCAGTACTTC. Amino acids: CASSLDGGAAHEQYF. Filled out from reference TRBV5-6 and TRBJ2-7, the complete variable domain reads DAGVTQSPTHLIKTRGQQVTLRCSPKSGHDTVSWYQQALGQGPQFIFQYYEEEERQRGNFPDRFSGHQFPNYSSELNVNALLLGDSALYLCASSLDGGAAHEQYFGPGTRLTVT.

In this sample, this clone turned up a few times. This rearrangement joins TRBV30 to TRBJ1-1; the D gene is possibly TRBD1 (5 bases). This CDR3 is built from 13 residues. Trimming took off 0 bases at V and 8 bases at J, with 13 bases between the two ends. CDR1 is GTSNPN, CDR2 SVGIG, per germline (reference sequence). Written as DNA, the CDR3 is TGTGCCTGGAGTGTAAGGGTTCGGGGCGAAGCTTTCTTT. It encodes CAWSVRVRGEAFF. Combining the CDR3 with reference TRBV30 and TRBJ1-1 gives the whole variable domain SQTIHQWPATLVQPVGSPLSLECTVEGTSNPNLYWYRQAAGRGLQLLFYSVGIGQISSEVPQNLSASRPQDRQFILSSKKLLLSDSGFYLCAWSVRVRGEAFFGQGTRLTVV.

This clone was counted once. The chain couples TRBV4-3 to TRBJ1-2; D not resolved. V lost 1 base and J lost 6, with 15 bases in between. CDR1 is LGHNA, CDR2 YSLEER, per germline. This CDR3 is built from 15 residues. In DNA form, the CDR3 reads TGCGCCAGCAGCCAAGGTGTTGCGGGGTCGCATGGCTACACCTTC. Its translation: CASSQGVAGSHGYTF.

This chain links TRBV7-6 with TRBJ2-3; D unresolved. This CDR3 comprises 12 residues. The germline V and J ends were trimmed by 5 bases and 2 bases, with 5 bases remaining between them. Looked up from germline, CDR1 is SGHVS and CDR2 is FNYEAQ. The CDR3 sequence is CASSLDTDTQYF. CDR3 coding DNA: TGTGCCAGCAGCCTAGACACAGATACGCAGTATTTT. Drawing the rest from reference TRBV7-6 and TRBJ2-3, the complete variable domain is GAGVSQSPRYKVTKRGQDVALRCDPISGHVSLYWYRQALGQGPEFLTYFNYEAQQDKSGLPNDRFSAERPEGSISTLTIQRTEQRDSAMYRCASSLDTDTQYFGPGTRLTVL.

This chain connects TRBV28 to TRBJ1-5; no firm D call. The V end lost 4 bases, the J end lost 2 bases, and 12 bases lay between the germline ends. This CDR3 is 15 amino acids long. Germline V CDR1 and CDR2: MDHEN, SYDVKM. CDR3 in amino acids: CASSWAYGGNQPQHF. CDR3 nucleotides: TGTGCCAGCAGTTGGGCCTACGGGGGCAATCAGCCCCAGCATTTT. Full variable domain (remainder filled in from reference TRBV28 and TRBJ1-5): DVKVTQSSRYLVKRTGEKVFLECVQDMDHENMFWYRQDPGLGLRLIYFSYDVKMKEKGDIPEGYSVSREKKERFSLILESASTNQTSMYLCASSWAYGGNQPQHFGDGTRLSIL.

The chain has TRBV7-2 and TRBJ1-4; no clear D. V was pared by 3 bases and J by 4 bases, with 9 bases between. The CDR3 covers 14 residues. The V gene's germline CDR1 is SGHTA and CDR2 FQGNSA. This CDR3 is CASSLSWNNEKLFF. For the CDR3, the DNA is TGTGCCAGCAGCTTGTCGTGGAATAATGAAAAACTGTTTTTT. The variable domain in full, completed from reference TRBV7-2 and TRBJ1-4, reads GAGVSQSPSNKVTEKGKDVELRCDPISGHTALYWYRQSLGQGLEFLIYFQGNSAPDKSGLPSDRFSAERTGGSVSTLTIQRTQQEDSAVYLCASSLSWNNEKLFFGSGTQLSVL.